These 23 T cell receptor beta chains were sequenced from one sample in a study of Ad26.COV2.S vaccination and SARS-CoV-2 variants. Treatment reported: over 15 received Ad26.COV2.S at low or high dose, single or two shots; roughly five received placebo; per-sample allocation not given. The samples date from day 63 after the first vaccine or placebo injection. Data came from immunoSEQ multiplex PCR; TCRdb stores just in-frame clones and leaves some out. Among 400,000 to 450,000 clones listed, about 92% were seen once. The sequencing here drew on peripheral blood, taken in a trial of Ad26.COV2.S vaccine versus placebo. These receptors originate from a person aged 18 to 65 who received the Ad26.COV2.S COVID-19 vaccine or a placebo.

In this sample, this clone turned up a few times. Other DNA sequences in this specimen translate into the identical CDR3. The rearrangement links TRBV20-1 to TRBJ1-6; D gene uncertain. Germline loops: CDR1 DFQATT, CDR2 SNEGSKA (reference sequence). Trimming took 6 bases from V and 7 from J, leaving 7 bases between them. The CDR3 length is 11 residues. CDR3 in DNA: TGCAGTGCCACAGCGAATTCACCCCTCCACTTT. This translates into CSATANSPLHF.

V is TRBV28 and J is TRBJ2-6; 7 bases fit TRBD1. CDR3 length: 16 amino acids. Germline V CDR1 and CDR2: MDHEN, SYDVKM. J was trimmed by 0 bases and V by 3 bases; bases with no gene match: 2. CDR3 in amino acids: CASSFTGASGANVLTF. The CDR3 nucleotides are TGTGCCAGCAGTTTTACAGGGGCCTCTGGGGCCAACGTCCTGACTTTC.

The rearrangement links TRBV7-7 to TRBJ2-3, with no clear D. Trimming removed 3 bases at V and 2 bases at J, with 12 bases between. The CDR3 covers 15 residues. Germline CDR1 reads SSHAT; CDR2 reads FNYEAQ (reference sequence). CDR3 sequence (DNA): TGTGCCAGCAGCTTGGGCGCGGCTTTCACAGATACGCAGTATTTT. Translating it yields CASSLGAAFTDTQYF.

This clone is a singleton in its sample. This sequence joins TRBV19 and TRBJ2-3; maybe TRBD1 (5 bases). The CDR3 covers 15 residues. Trimming took 3 bases from V and 2 from J, leaving 12 bases between them. Germline CDR1 LNHDA, CDR2 SQIVND (reference sequence). The CDR3 sequence: CASSIGQGPTDTQYF. Here the CDR3 DNA reads TGTGCCAGTAGTATCGGCCAGGGTCCCACAGATACGCAGTATTTT.

The chain has TRBV2 and TRBJ2-5, with D perhaps matching TRBD1 (6 bases). The CDR3 consists of 14 residues. V gave up 8 bases and J gave up 2 bases, with 15 bases separating them. CDR1 is SNHLY and CDR2 is FYNNEI in the germline V gene. The CDR3 is CASEGDPAQETQYF. The DNA of the CDR3 is TGTGCCAGCGAGGGGGACCCAGCACAAGAGACCCAGTACTTC.

The V and J genes are TRBV6-2 or TRBV6-3 and TRBJ1-5; 8 bases agree with TRBD1. The junction had 3 bases not matched to a gene; V was cut back by 6 bases and J by 5 bases. Germline V lookup: CDR1 MNHEY, CDR2 SVGEGT. The CDR3 length is 13 residues. CDR3 region: CASSFRGHQPQHF. For the CDR3, the DNA is TGTGCCAGCAGCTTCAGGGGGCATCAGCCCCAGCATTTT.

The chain employs TRBV2 and TRBJ2-1, with TRBD2 identical over 9 bases. Trimming removed 1 base from V and 7 bases from J; junction bases left unmatched: 5. The CDR3 is 15 residues long. Germline V gene sequence: CDR1 SNHLY, CDR2 FYNNEI. The CDR3 DNA is TGTGCCAGCAGTGAAGTAGCGGGAGTGGGTAATGAGCAGTTCTTC. Translating gives CASSEVAGVGNEQFF. Based on the CDR3 plus reference TRBV2 and TRBJ2-1, the full variable domain is EPEVTQTPSHQVTQMGQEVILRCVPISNHLYFYWYRQILGQKVEFLVSFYNNEISEKSEIFDDQFSVERPDGSNFTLKIRSTKLEDSAMYFCASSEVAGVGNEQFFGPGTRLTVL.

The chain is built from TRBV5-1 and TRBJ2-3; 8 bases line up with TRBD1. V gave up 2 bases and J gave up 3 bases; unmatched junction bases: 5. Germline V lookup: CDR1 SGHRS, CDR2 YFSETQ. CDR3 length: 15 residues. The CDR3 spells CASSFDRGPTDTQYF. The CDR3 DNA reads as TGCGCCAGCAGCTTCGACAGGGGCCCGACAGATACGCAGTATTTT. Supplemented by reference TRBV5-1 and TRBJ2-3, the full variable domain reads KAGVTQTPRYLIKTRGQQVTLSCSPISGHRSVSWYQQTPGQGLQFLFEYFSETQRNKGNFPGRFSGRQFSNSRSEMNVSTLELGDSALYLCASSFDRGPTDTQYFGPGTRLTVL.

On this clone itself: The sample holds other DNA sequences that translate to the same CDR3. In nucleotides, the CDR3 is TGCGCCAGCAGCTTGGGGAGGGGGGACACTGAAGCTTTCTTT. This encodes CASSLGRGDTEAFF. V and J are TRBV5-1 and TRBJ1-1, with a possible D match to TRBD1 (6 bases). Germline V CDR1 and CDR2: SGHRS, YFSETQ. The CDR3 sequence is 14 residues long. V dropped 0 bases and J dropped 3 bases, with 9 bases sitting between them. Drawing the rest from reference TRBV5-1 and TRBJ1-1, the complete variable domain is KAGVTQTPRYLIKTRGQQVTLSCSPISGHRSVSWYQQTPGQGLQFLFEYFSETQRNKGNFPGRFSGRQFSNSRSEMNVSTLELGDSALYLCASSLGRGDTEAFFGQGTRLTVV.

The gene calls are TRBV20-1 and TRBJ2-7; TRBD1 might be the D (6 bases). V gave up 3 bases and J gave up 7 bases, with 16 bases separating them. CDR3 size: 13 residues. The germline V gene encodes CDR1 DFQATT and CDR2 SNEGSKA (reference sequence). CDR3 residues: CSASQGITREQYF. The CDR3 DNA follows: TGCAGTGCTAGTCAGGGGATTACGAGGGAGCAGTACTTC.

This clone is a singleton in its sample. The gene calls are TRBV9 and TRBJ2-1; D ambiguous. Germline lookup yields CDR1 SGDLS and CDR2 YYNGEE. The CDR3 runs 13 residues. V lost 0 bases and J 5 bases, leaving 6 bases between the germline ends. For the CDR3, the DNA is TGTGCCAGCAGCGTAGAGGACCACAATGAGCAGTTCTTC. This codes for CASSVEDHNEQFF.

The chain is built from TRBV3-1 (or the pseudogene TRBV3-2) and TRBJ2-1, with D possibly matching TRBD2 (5 bases). V lost 3 bases to trimming and J lost 4 bases, with 10 bases between them. This CDR3 region has 14 residues. From germline, CDR1 is LGHDT and CDR2 YNNKEL (reference sequence). In DNA, the CDR3 is TGTGCCAGCAGCCAGGCCGGGAATTACAATGAGCAGTTCTTC. It codes for CASSQAGNYNEQFF.

The chain combines TRBV28 with TRBJ2-3; D uncertain. Germline V gene data show CDR1 as MDHEN and CDR2 as SYDVKM. V was shortened by 7 bases and J by 3 bases, with 11 bases between the two germline ends. CDR3 length: 13 amino acids. CDR3 loop: CASKETNTDTQYF. Written as DNA, the CDR3 is TGTGCCAGCAAGGAGACGAATACAGATACGCAGTATTTT.

The gene calls are TRBV4-2 and TRBJ2-4; a weak D match, TRBD1 (6 bases). From germline, CDR1 is LGHNA and CDR2 YNFKEQ. The V end lost 1 base, the J end lost 1 base, and 8 bases lay between the germline ends. The CDR3 sequence is 15 residues long. The CDR3 loop reads CASSQVTGAKNIQYF. The CDR3 DNA is TGTGCCAGCAGCCAAGTCACAGGGGCCAAAAACATTCAGTACTTC.

This clone was recorded a few times. The rearrangement uses TRBV2 and TRBJ2-7; D is unclear. Germline loops: CDR1 SNHLY, CDR2 FYNNEI. CDR3 length equals 13 residues. Trimming took 3 bases from V and 3 from J, leaving 9 bases between them. The CDR3 here is CASSDPADYEQYF. The CDR3 nucleotides read TGTGCCAGCAGTGATCCGGCCGACTACGAGCAGTACTTC.

Remarks on this clone: Other nucleotide sequences from this sample produce the same CDR3. The J gene is TRBJ1-5, the V gene TRBV27; possible D gene TRBD1, 5 bases. Germline CDR1 reads MNHEY; CDR2 reads SMNVEV (reference sequence). Trimming took off 1 base at V and 1 base at J, with 5 bases between the two ends. The CDR3 runs to 14 residues. CDR3 sequence reads: CASSLWGSNQPQHF. CDR3 nucleotide sequence: TGTGCCAGCAGTTTATGGGGCAGCAATCAGCCCCAGCATTTT.

In this sample, this clone turned up a few times. V gene TRBV7-9 combines with J gene TRBJ1-1, with unresolved D. The germline V and J ends were trimmed by 1 base and 5 bases, with 8 bases remaining between them. The germline V gene has CDR1 SEHNR and CDR2 FQNEAQ (reference sequence). This CDR3 comprises 13 residues. DNA of the CDR3: TGTGCCAGCAGCTTAGTGTACAAAACTGAAGCTTTCTTT. Protein: CASSLVYKTEAFF.

Only one count was recorded for this clone. V and J are TRBV28 and TRBJ1-5, with D possibly matching TRBD1 (5 bases). The CDR3 extends over 18 amino acids. The germline V and J ends were trimmed by 3 bases and 7 bases, with 25 bases remaining between them. The germline V gene has CDR1 MDHEN and CDR2 SYDVKM. This chain's CDR3 is CASSFEGHGGRKGQPQHF. CDR3 nucleotides: TGTGCCAGCAGTTTCGAGGGGCATGGGGGGAGGAAGGGACAGCCCCAGCATTTT.

The chain uses TRBV19 and TRBJ2-1, with 10 bases fitting TRBD2. This CDR3 is 17 amino acids long. Germline CDR1 is LNHDA and CDR2 is SQIVND (reference sequence). V lost 9 bases and J lost 6; bases outside the gene matches: 17. The CDR3 DNA reads TGTGCCAGATCTTCCGGGACTAGCGTCCCTTCCGGCAATGAGCAGTTCTTC. Translated, it gives CARSSGTSVPSGNEQFF.

This sequence joins TRBV29-1 and TRBJ2-2, with D hard to call. This CDR3 region has 17 residues. The germline V and J ends were trimmed by 2 bases and 2 bases, with 18 bases remaining between them. Germline V gene lookup returns CDR1 SQVTM and CDR2 ANQGSEA. The chain's CDR3 is CSVENPQYGENTGELFF. The CDR3 coding sequence is TGCAGCGTTGAAAACCCCCAATATGGGGAAAACACCGGGGAGCTGTTTTTT.

The chain recombines TRBV5-6 with TRBJ2-5; no clear D. The CDR3 has 15 residues. V dropped 1 base and J dropped 0 bases, with 10 bases sitting between them. CDR1 is SGHDT, CDR2 YYEEEE, per germline. CDR3 residues: CASSLKLVNQETQYF. CDR3 nucleotides: TGTGCCAGCAGCTTGAAGCTAGTGAACCAAGAGACCCAGTACTTC.

The rearrangement joins TRBV7-2 to TRBJ2-1; 7 nucleotides line up with TRBD2. Looked up from germline, CDR1 is SGHTA and CDR2 is FQGNSA. The CDR3 has 14 amino acids. V lost 0 bases, J lost 7 bases, and 3 bases stayed unmatched. The CDR3 DNA is TGTGCCAGCAGCTTAGCGGGAGGGATAAATGAGCAGTTCTTC. Its protein is CASSLAGGINEQFF.

The V gene is TRBV5-6, the J gene TRBJ2-3; either TRBD1 or TRBD2 may supply D (5 bases each). This CDR3 contains 16 residues. The V gene's germline CDR1 is SGHDT and CDR2 YYEEEE. The V end was cut by 0 bases, the J end by 9 bases, with 20 bases between. The chain's CDR3 is CASSLATGTPSGTQYF. As DNA, the CDR3 is TGTGCCAGCAGCTTGGCTACGGGGACCCCCTCCGGGACGCAGTATTTT.